This T cell receptor beta chain was sequenced for a study listed by TCRdb under 2016. The germline V gene (reference sequence) specifies LNHDA as CDR1 and SQIVND as CDR2. V gives up 6 bases and J gives up 8 bases, and the segment between their germline ends measures 16 bases. Inclusive of the bounding cysteine and phenylalanine, the CDR3 is 13 residues long. Of all the DNA, just the CDR3 is kept, 39 bases in frame from base 1. The method was RT-PCR. Sequenced using an Illumina MiSeq. TCRdb reworked the public reads: Q25 trimming with fastp, MiXCR clone assembly, productive beta chains retained. Each CDR3 protein appears once, grouped with its most common genes and DNA. The sample table holds about 680,000 distinct CDR3 sequences, of which more than 13% were seen once. The ten top clones hold roughly 3.6% of the sample. Note on this clonotype: Which antigen it targets is not known. One base away there is no much larger clone; base qualities are not given.

Sequencing was carried out using memory CD4+ T cells from blood. This receptor was taken from a female donor in good health, serving as a healthy control. The sequence is built from TRBV19 and TRBJ1-2; the D gene lacks a confident call. The CDR3 region: CASSPSSAEGYTF. Here is the DNA: TGTGCCAGTAGCCCCTCGTCAGCGGAGGGCTACACCTTC.